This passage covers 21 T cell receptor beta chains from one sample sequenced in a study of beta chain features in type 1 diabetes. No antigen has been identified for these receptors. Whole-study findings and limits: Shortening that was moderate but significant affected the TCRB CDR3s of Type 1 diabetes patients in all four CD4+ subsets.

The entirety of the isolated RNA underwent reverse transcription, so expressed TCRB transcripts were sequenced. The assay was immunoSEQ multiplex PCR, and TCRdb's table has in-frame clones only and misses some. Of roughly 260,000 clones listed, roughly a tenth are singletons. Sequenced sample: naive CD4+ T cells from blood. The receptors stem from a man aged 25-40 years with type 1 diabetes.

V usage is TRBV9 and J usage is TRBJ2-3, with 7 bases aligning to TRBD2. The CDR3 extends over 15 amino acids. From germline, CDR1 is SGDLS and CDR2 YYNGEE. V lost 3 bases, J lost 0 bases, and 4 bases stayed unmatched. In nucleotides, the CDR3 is TGTGCCAGCAGCGCTAGAGCGGGGAGCACAGATACGCAGTATTTT. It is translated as CASSARAGSTDTQYF.

CDR3 in DNA: TGCGCCAGCAGGAGCGGGGCCCAACCCTACAATGAGCAGTTCTTC. The encoded protein is CASRSGAQPYNEQFF. This chain links TRBV4-3 with TRBJ2-1; 7 nucleotides align to TRBD2. V trimming: 6 bases; J trimming: 2 bases; junction bases outside the gene matches: 7. The CDR3 spans 15 residues. Germline values: CDR1 LGHNA, CDR2 YSLEER.

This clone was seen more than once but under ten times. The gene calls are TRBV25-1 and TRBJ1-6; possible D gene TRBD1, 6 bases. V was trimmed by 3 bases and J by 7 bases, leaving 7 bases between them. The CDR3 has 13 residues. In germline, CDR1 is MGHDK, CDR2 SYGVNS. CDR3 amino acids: CASSDQGNSPLHF. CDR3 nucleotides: TGTGCCAGCAGTGACCAGGGGAATTCACCCCTCCACTTT.

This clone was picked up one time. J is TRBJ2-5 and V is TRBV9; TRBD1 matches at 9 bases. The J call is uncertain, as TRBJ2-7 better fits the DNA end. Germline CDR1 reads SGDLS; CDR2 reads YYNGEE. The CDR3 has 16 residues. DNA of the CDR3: TGTGCCAGCAGCGTCGGACCGGGACAGGGATTCTACGAGCAGTACTTC. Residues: CASSVGPGQGFYEQYF.

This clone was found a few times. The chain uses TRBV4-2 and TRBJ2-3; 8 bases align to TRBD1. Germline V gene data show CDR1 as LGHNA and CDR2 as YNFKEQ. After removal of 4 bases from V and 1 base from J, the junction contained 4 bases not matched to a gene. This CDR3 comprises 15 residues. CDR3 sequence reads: CASSLDRGRTDTQYF. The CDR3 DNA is TGTGCCAGCAGCCTAGACAGGGGCCGCACAGATACGCAGTATTTT.

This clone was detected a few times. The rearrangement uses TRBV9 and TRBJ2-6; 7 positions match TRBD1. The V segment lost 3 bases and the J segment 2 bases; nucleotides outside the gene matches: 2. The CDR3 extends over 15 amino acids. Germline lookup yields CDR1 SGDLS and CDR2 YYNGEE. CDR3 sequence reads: CASSAGGTGANVLTF. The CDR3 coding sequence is TGTGCCAGCAGCGCAGGGGGAACTGGGGCCAACGTCCTGACTTTC.

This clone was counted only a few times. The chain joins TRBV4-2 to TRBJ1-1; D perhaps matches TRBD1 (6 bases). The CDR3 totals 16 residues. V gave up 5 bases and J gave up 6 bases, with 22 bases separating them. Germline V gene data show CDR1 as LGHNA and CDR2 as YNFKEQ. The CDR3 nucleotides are TGTGCCAGCAGCGTGGACAGCAAGTATGAACTCGCTGAAGCTTTCTTT. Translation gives CASSVDSKYELAEAFF.

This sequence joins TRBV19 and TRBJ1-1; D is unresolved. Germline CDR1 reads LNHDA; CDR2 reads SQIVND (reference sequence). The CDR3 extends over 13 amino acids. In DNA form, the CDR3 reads TGTGCTTCTCAAAGTCAGTTGAACACTGAAGCTTTCTTT. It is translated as CASQSQLNTEAFF.

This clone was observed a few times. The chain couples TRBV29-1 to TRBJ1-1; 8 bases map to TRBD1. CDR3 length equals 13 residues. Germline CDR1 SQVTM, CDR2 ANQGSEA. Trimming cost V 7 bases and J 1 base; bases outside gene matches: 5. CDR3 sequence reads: CSAGQGGNTEAFF. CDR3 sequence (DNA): TGCAGCGCTGGACAGGGAGGGAACACTGAAGCTTTCTTT.

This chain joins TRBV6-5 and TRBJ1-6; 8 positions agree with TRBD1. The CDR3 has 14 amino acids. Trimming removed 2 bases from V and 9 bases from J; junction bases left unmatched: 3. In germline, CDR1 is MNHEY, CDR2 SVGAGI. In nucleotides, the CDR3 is TGTGCCAGCAGTTACCAGGGGGCAGGTTCACCCCTCCACTTT. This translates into CASSYQGAGSPLHF.

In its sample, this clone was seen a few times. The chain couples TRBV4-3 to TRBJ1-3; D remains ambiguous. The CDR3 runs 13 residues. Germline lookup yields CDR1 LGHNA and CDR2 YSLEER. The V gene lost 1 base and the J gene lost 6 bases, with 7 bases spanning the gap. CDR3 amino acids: CASSQGRLNTIYF. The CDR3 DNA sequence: TGCGCCAGCAGCCAAGGCAGACTAAACACCATATATTTT.

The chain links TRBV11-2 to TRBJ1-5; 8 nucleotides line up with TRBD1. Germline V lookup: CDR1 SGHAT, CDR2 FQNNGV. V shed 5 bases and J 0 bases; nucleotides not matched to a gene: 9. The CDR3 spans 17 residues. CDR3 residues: CASSTRTGRNSNQPQHF. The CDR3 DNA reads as TGTGCCAGCAGCACCCGGACAGGGCGGAATAGCAATCAGCCCCAGCATTTT.

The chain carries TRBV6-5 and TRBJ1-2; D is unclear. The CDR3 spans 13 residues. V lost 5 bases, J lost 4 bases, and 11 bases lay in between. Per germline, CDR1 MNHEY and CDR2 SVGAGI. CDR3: CASSTQTAYGYTF. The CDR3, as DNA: TGTGCCAGCAGTACTCAGACTGCCTATGGCTACACCTTC.

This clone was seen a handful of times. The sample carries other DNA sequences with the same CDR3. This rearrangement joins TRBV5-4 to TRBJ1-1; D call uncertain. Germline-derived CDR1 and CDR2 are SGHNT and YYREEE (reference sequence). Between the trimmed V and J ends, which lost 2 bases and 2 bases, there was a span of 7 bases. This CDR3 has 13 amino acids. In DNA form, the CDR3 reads TGTGCCAGCAGCTTAGCCCAAAACACTGAAGCTTTCTTT. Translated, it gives CASSLAQNTEAFF. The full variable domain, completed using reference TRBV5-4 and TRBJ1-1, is ETGVTQSPTHLIKTRGQQVTLRCSSQSGHNTVSWYQQALGQGPQFIFQYYREEENGRGNFPPRFSGLQFPNYSSELNVNALELDDSALYLCASSLAQNTEAFFGQGTRLTVV.

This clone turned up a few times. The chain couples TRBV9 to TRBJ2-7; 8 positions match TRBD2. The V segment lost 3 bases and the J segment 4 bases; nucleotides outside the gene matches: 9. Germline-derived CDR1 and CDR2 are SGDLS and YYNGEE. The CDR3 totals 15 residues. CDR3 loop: CASSGGGTRAYEQYF. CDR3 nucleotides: TGTGCCAGCAGCGGGGGGGGGACTAGAGCTTACGAGCAGTACTTC.

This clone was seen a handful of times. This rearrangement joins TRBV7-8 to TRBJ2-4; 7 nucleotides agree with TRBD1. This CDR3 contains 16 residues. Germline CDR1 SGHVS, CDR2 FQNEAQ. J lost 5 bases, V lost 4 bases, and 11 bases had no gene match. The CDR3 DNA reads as TGTGCCAGCAGCTCAGGCGACCGGGACAGACAAAACATTCAGTACTTC. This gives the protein CASSSGDRDRQNIQYF. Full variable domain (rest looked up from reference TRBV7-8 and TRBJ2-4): GAGVSQSPRYKVAKRGQDVALRCDPISGHVSLFWYQQALGQGPEFLTYFQNEAQLDKSGLPSDRFFAERPEGSVSTLKIQRTQQEDSAVYLCASSSGDRDRQNIQYFGAGTRLSVL.

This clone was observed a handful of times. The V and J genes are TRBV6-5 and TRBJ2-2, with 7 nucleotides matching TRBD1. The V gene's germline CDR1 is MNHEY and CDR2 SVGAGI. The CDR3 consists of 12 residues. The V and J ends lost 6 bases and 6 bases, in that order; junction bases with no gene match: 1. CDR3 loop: CASRQGSGELFF. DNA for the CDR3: TGTGCCAGCAGACAGGGGTCCGGGGAGCTGTTTTTT.

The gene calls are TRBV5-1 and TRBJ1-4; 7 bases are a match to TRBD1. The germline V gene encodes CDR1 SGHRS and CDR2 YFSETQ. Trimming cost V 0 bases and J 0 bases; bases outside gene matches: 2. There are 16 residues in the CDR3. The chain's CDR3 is CASSLGQGATNEKLFF. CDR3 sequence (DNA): TGCGCCAGCAGCTTGGGGCAGGGGGCAACTAATGAAAAACTGTTTTTT.

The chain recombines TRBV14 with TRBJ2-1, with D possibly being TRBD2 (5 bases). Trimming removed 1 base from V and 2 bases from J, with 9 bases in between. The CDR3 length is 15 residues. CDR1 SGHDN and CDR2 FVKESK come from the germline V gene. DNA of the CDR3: TGTGCCAGCAGCCAAGGGGCGGGCACCTACAATGAGCAGTTCTTC. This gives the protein CASSQGAGTYNEQFF.

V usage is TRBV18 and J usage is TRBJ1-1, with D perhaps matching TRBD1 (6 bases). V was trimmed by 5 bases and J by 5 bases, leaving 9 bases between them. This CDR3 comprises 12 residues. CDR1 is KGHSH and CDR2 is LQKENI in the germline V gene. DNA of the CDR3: TGTGCCAGCTCAAAGGGGGTTACTGAAGCTTTCTTT. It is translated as CASSKGVTEAFF.

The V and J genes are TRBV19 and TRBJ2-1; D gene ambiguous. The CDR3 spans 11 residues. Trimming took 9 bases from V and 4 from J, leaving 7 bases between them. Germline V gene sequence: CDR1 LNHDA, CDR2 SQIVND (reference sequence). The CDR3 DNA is TGTGCCAGCGCCGGGTACAATGAGCAGTTCTTC. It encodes CASAGYNEQFF.